The 11 T cell receptor beta chains listed next were all sequenced from one sample in a study of neurological immune-mediated disorders. Each CDR3 protein is one row after TCRdb ran MiXCR on the 5' RACE reads. Of 110,000 or so distinct CDR3 sequences in the sample, roughly 3.2% were seen once. The sequencing sample was made of PBMCs. These receptors were obtained from a woman aged 25 to 39 with multiple sclerosis.

This clonotype was detected ten times or more. This chain uses TRBV12-3 or TRBV12-4 with TRBJ2-3; D is unclear. The CDR3 extends over 15 amino acids. Between the trimmed V and J ends, which lost 5 bases and 1 base, there was a span of 13 bases. CDR3 in amino acids: CASSRRAGRTDTQYF. CDR3 DNA sequence: TGTGCCAGCAGTCGTAGGGCAGGACGCACAGATACGCAGTATTTT.

This clonotype was detected ten times or more. The chain is built from TRBV12-3 or TRBV12-4 and TRBJ2-7; a weak D match, TRBD2 (6 bases). The CDR3 totals 17 residues. Trimming cost V 1 base and J 0 bases, with 16 bases left between them. The CDR3 reads CASSLGPMAGNSYEQYF. The DNA of the CDR3 is TGTGCCAGCAGTTTAGGCCCAATGGCGGGGAACTCCTACGAGCAGTACTTC.

This clonotype came up many times. The CDR3, as DNA: TGCAGCGTTGAAGGAGGGCTAGATACGCAGTATTTT. Residues: CSVEGGLDTQYF. This chain links TRBV29-1 with TRBJ2-3, with TRBD2 as a possible D gene (5 bases). The CDR3 is 12 residues long. The germline V gene has CDR1 SQVTM and CDR2 ANQGSEA. V shed 1 base and J shed 5 bases, with 7 bases lying between them.

Details on this clonotype: A read error may account for a junction end that differs from germline. The chain employs TRBV20-1 and TRBJ1-5; D gene uncertain. Germline V gene sequence: CDR1 DFQATT, CDR2 SNEGSKA (reference sequence). The CDR3 runs to 13 residues. CDR3 loop: CSARSGINKTQNF. The CDR3 nucleotides read TGCAGTGCTAGGTCCGGGATAAATAAGACCCAGAATTTT.

This clonotype was seen at least ten times. This rearrangement joins TRBV5-6 to TRBJ2-1; 9 nucleotides match TRBD2. With 4 bases clipped from V and 4 bases from J, the junction kept 9 bases outside the gene matches. CDR3 length: 16 amino acids. Germline V gene data show CDR1 as SGHDT and CDR2 as YYEEEE. The CDR3 DNA reads as TGTGCCAGCAGCCTCCCCTTGGCGGGAGGGTACAATGAGCAGTTCTTC. Its translation is CASSLPLAGGYNEQFF.

Many counts were recorded for this clonotype. The chain recombines TRBV20-1 with TRBJ1-6; D is possibly TRBD1 (6 bases). V lost 1 base to trimming and J lost 7 bases, with 14 bases between them. Germline CDR1 is DFQATT and CDR2 is SNEGSKA (reference sequence). CDR3 size: 15 residues. Here the CDR3 reads CSARGIGQGNSPLHF. In DNA form, the CDR3 reads TGCAGTGCTAGAGGTATAGGGCAGGGGAATTCACCCCTCCACTTT.

This clonotype appeared many times. The rearrangement joins TRBV12-3 or TRBV12-4 to TRBJ1-1; D unresolved. The CDR3 is 15 residues long. V was clipped by 4 bases and J by 7 bases, with 19 bases between them. CDR3 loop: CASSSRSEGVHEAFF. As DNA, the CDR3 is TGTGCCAGCAGTTCCCGCTCGGAAGGAGTCCATGAAGCTTTCTTT.

The sample holds many counts of this clonotype. The chain joins TRBV7-6 to TRBJ2-6; D unclear. From germline, CDR1 is SGHVS and CDR2 FNYEAQ. V shed 5 bases and J shed 0 bases, with 8 bases lying between them. CDR3 length equals 15 residues. Here the CDR3 reads CASSTASSGANVLTF. DNA of the CDR3: TGTGCCAGCAGCACGGCCAGCTCTGGGGCCAACGTCCTGACTTTC.

This clonotype came up many times. The V and J genes are TRBV20-1 and TRBJ2-3, with a weak D call TRBD2 (5 bases). V lost 1 base and J 0 bases, leaving 11 bases between the germline ends. Germline V gene sequence: CDR1 DFQATT, CDR2 SNEGSKA (reference sequence). This CDR3 is built from 15 residues. Written as DNA, the CDR3 is TGCAGTGCTAGAGTGGGAGACCCTAGCACAGATACGCAGTATTTT. This encodes CSARVGDPSTDTQYF.

This clonotype has a count of ten or more. The gene calls are TRBV5-1 and TRBJ2-1; TRBD1 agrees at 7 bases. Germline V gene sequence: CDR1 SGHRS, CDR2 YFSETQ. This CDR3 contains 14 residues. V was clipped by 4 bases and J by 6 bases; unmatched bases: 7. This CDR3 reads CASSHSGTVNEQFF. CDR3 DNA sequence: TGCGCCAGCAGCCACTCCGGGACAGTCAATGAGCAGTTCTTC.

This clonotype occurred many times. V and J are TRBV15 and TRBJ2-1; possible D gene TRBD1, 7 bases. CDR1 is LNHNV, CDR2 YYDKDF, per germline (reference sequence). The CDR3 loop spans 16 amino acids. Trimming took off 1 base at V and 4 bases at J, with 14 bases between the two ends. DNA for the CDR3: TGTGCCACCAGCAGAGTTGGGGGGACAGTATACAATGAGCAGTTCTTC. Translated, it gives CATSRVGGTVYNEQFF.